This T cell receptor (beta chain) was sequenced for a study of T cells after yellow fever vaccination. Study information: The fractions with low cell numbers were processed using SMART-Seq v4 Ultra Low Input.

They built TCR cDNA with 5'RACE template switching, a step that put in a universal primer site and UMIs. TCRdb called the 5' RACE reads again in MiXCR, with one record for every CDR3 protein. This sample has hundreds of thousands of distinct CDR3 sequences, with around a sixth found just once. The table lists this clonotype with many counts. The sample in question was PBMCs, obtained before the yellow fever booster vaccination. The source is a man aged 18 to 30 who received the YFV17D yellow fever vaccine.

This CDR3 is CASLARGVGQFF. The CDR3 coding sequence is TGTGCCAGCCTTGCGAGAGGAGTGGGGCAGTTCTTC. The V call is TRBV4-2, the J call TRBJ2-1; D call uncertain. Germline values: CDR1 LGHNA, CDR2 YNFKEQ. Trimming shortened V by 8 bases and J by 12 bases, and 17 bases separated the two germline ends. This CDR3 is 12 amino acids long.